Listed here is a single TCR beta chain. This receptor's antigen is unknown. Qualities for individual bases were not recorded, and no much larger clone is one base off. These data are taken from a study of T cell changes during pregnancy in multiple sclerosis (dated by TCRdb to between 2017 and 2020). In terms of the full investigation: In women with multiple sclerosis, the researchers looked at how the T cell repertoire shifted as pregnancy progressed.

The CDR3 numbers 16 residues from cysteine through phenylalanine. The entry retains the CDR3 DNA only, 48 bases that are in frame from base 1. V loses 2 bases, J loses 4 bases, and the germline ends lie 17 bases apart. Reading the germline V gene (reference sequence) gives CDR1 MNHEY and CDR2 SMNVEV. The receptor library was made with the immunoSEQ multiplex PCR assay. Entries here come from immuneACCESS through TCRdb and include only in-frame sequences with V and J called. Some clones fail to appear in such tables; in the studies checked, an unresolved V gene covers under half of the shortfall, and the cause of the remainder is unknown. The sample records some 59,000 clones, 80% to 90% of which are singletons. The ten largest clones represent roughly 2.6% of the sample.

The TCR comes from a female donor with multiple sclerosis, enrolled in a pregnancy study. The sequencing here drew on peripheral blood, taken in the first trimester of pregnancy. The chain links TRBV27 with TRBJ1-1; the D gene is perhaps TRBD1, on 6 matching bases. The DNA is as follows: TGTGCCAGCAGTTTAGAGGACAGTACCTTCACCACTGAAGCTTTCTTT. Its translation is CASSLEDSTFTTEAFF.